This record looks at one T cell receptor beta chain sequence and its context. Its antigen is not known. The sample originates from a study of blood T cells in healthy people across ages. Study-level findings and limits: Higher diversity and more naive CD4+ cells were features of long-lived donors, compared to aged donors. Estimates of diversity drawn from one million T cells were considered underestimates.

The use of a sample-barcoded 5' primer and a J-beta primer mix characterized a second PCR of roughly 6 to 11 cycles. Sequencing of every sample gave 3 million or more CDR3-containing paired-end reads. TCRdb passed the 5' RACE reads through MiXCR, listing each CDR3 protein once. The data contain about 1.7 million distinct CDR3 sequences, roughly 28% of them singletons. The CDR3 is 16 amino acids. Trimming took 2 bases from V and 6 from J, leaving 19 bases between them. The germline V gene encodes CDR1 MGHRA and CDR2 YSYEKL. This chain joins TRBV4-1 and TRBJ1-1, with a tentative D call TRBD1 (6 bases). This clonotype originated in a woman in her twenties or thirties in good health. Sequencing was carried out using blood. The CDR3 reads CASSQQGGGPLPEAFF. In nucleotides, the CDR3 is TGCGCCAGCAGCCAACAGGGTGGGGGCCCCCTACCTGAAGCTTTCTTT.